The source of this TCR beta chain is a study of blood T cell repertoires in COVID-19 (dated by TCRdb to the early 2020s). For context, the study as a whole: Samples from collaborators originated in the United States, Italy and Spain and spanned both the acute and convalescent phases of COVID-19. The material from the prospective study consisted of cDNA or gDNA derived from T cells, B-cell-depleted T cells, or PBMCs. The repertoires were released in a freely available public database meant as a resource for research on the immune response to SARS-CoV-2. Samples were obtained from the ongoing ImmuneRACE study (first 160 participants) and from about 1,300 subjects provided by 6 global collaborators. HLA class I and class II types, where available, came from metadata supplied by the sample provider rather than from assay-based typing. Subjects who had been exposed to COVID-19, were actively infected with it, or had recovered from it provided the deeply sampled blood TCRbeta repertoires that made up the dataset. Nearly every sample came with metadata listing a de-identified subject ID, COVID-19 status, age in years and sex. Overall study outcomes, separate from this receptor: Clinical and demographic metadata were provided uncurated, with the amount varying by source and participant.

From the cysteine up to the phenylalanine, the CDR3 has a length of 15 residues. Just the 45-base CDR3 DNA is kept, in frame starting at base 1. Cut back by 6 bases and 6 bases, the V and J ends lie 19 bases apart. The germline V gene provides CDR1 MNHEY and CDR2 SVGAGI. The immunoSEQ Assay, a bias-controlled multiplex PCR, was used to amplify TCRbeta CDR3 regions from genomic DNA. As for the original processing: Nucleated cell counts per sample were estimated from amplification of reference gene primers within the assay. To quantify the absolute abundance of each unique TCRbeta CDR3 rearrangement, sequence reads were collapsed and filtered. For each sample, productive Simpson clonality was calculated as the square root of Simpson's diversity index across productive rearrangements. This is the immuneACCESS table as TCRdb keeps it, with only in-frame sequences that have V and J called. A part of the clones is gone; compared with another copy, unresolved V genes explain less than half, and the rest is unexplained. V, J and clone size are taken as reported in that table, and D and trimming were inferred from the DNA itself. This sample lists 140,000 to 150,000 clones; about 89% were detected once. The ten largest clonotypes hold about 2.9% of the sample.

As to this clone: The antigen it binds to is not known. One base away there is no much larger clone; base qualities are not given.

Collaborating institutions collected whole blood in K2EDTA tubes following their own protocols. Collaborator samples were shipped for TCRbeta analysis as frozen whole blood, isolated PBMCs, or DNA extracted from either sample type. The rearrangement combines TRBV6-5 with TRBJ2-3, with TRBD1 as a weak D call on 5 bases. The receptor was derived from a man between 60 and 75 years old with active or convalescent COVID-19. Sequences were obtained from peripheral blood. The CDR3 reads as follows: CASRAGQGWPDTQYF. The bases are TGTGCCAGCAGGGCTGGACAAGGCTGGCCGGATACGCAGTATTTT.